This entry lists 26 T cell receptor beta chains sequenced from one sample in a study of shared clonotypes between healthy human individuals. CD8 cells regarded as naive lacked CD45RO, were positively chosen for CCR7, and omitted terminally differentiated effector memory CD45RA+ cells. Repertoires were generated with immunoSEQ multiplex PCR, while TCRdb's copy carries only in-frame clones and drops some. Altogether about 2.1 million clones are present, around 93% being singletons, with the ten largest covering roughly 1.7%. Material for sequencing was naive CD8+ T cells from PBMCs. The receptor set was obtained from a man aged 18 to 29 in good health. Some clones in this sample may be carry-over from other donors' samples.

This chain connects TRBV28 to TRBJ2-5, with D tentatively TRBD1 (7 bases). V lost 2 bases, J lost 2 bases, and 15 bases lay in between. CDR1 MDHEN and CDR2 SYDVKM come from the germline V gene. The CDR3 is made up of 16 amino acids. The DNA of the CDR3 is TGTGCCAGCAGTTTAATGTCAGGGGGAGGACAAGAGACCCAGTACTTC. Protein sequence: CASSLMSGGGQETQYF. Variable domain in full (rest from reference TRBV28 and TRBJ2-5): DVKVTQSSRYLVKRTGEKVFLECVQDMDHENMFWYRQDPGLGLRLIYFSYDVKMKEKGDIPEGYSVSREKKERFSLILESASTNQTSMYLCASSLMSGGGQETQYFGPGTRLLVL.

Details on this clone: Other DNA sequences in this specimen translate into the identical CDR3. The chain's CDR3 is CASSQDLRGEQFF. CDR3 nucleotide sequence: TGTGCCAGCAGCCAAGATCTACGAGGTGAGCAGTTCTTC. This rearrangement joins TRBV14 to TRBJ2-1; no firm D call. This CDR3 contains 13 residues. With 0 bases removed from V and 9 bases from J, the gap between germline ends came to 9 bases. Germline CDR1 and CDR2: SGHDN and FVKESK.

As to this clone: Other DNA sequences within the sample encode an identical CDR3. The rearrangement links TRBV9 to TRBJ2-3, with 13 bases lining up with TRBD2. V lost 3 bases and J lost 2; bases outside the gene matches: 3. The CDR3 loop spans 16 amino acids. CDR1 is SGDLS, CDR2 YYNGEE, per germline. This chain's CDR3 is CASSAGTSGNTDTQYF. CDR3 coding DNA: TGTGCCAGCAGCGCCGGGACTAGCGGGAACACAGATACGCAGTATTTT.

The chain couples TRBV5-1 to TRBJ2-1, with TRBD2 identical over 9 bases. Germline values: CDR1 SGHRS, CDR2 YFSETQ. The CDR3 has 14 residues. V shed 3 bases and J 7 bases; nucleotides not matched to a gene: 5. This chain's CDR3 is CASSSTSGGNEQFF. CDR3 DNA sequence: TGCGCCAGCAGCTCGACTAGCGGAGGGAATGAGCAGTTCTTC.

The chain combines TRBV15 with TRBJ2-1, with D perhaps matching TRBD2 (6 bases). The germline V gene encodes CDR1 LNHNV and CDR2 YYDKDF (reference sequence). The V end was cut by 0 bases, the J end by 6 bases, with 12 bases between. The CDR3 is made up of 15 amino acids. CDR3 in amino acids: CATSRDSGGGNEQFF. The CDR3 nucleotides read TGTGCCACCAGCAGAGATAGTGGGGGAGGCAATGAGCAGTTCTTC.

The rearrangement uses TRBV4-1 and TRBJ1-1; perhaps TRBD1 as D (6 bases). CDR1 and CDR2 (germline): MGHRA, YSYEKL. The V and J ends lost 0 bases and 1 base respectively, with 15 bases between them. The CDR3 consists of 17 residues. Here the CDR3 reads CASSQEWSGGGNTEAFF. DNA of the CDR3: TGCGCCAGCAGCCAAGAATGGTCAGGAGGGGGGAACACTGAAGCTTTCTTT.

The chain employs TRBV4-2 and TRBJ2-7; 14 bases match TRBD2. The junction had 4 bases not matched to a gene; V was cut back by 3 bases and J by 6 bases. This CDR3 comprises 15 residues. Germline assignment: CDR1 LGHNA and CDR2 YNFKEQ. The CDR3: CASSHPGTSGSEQYF. The DNA for the CDR3 is TGTGCCAGCAGCCACCCCGGGACTAGCGGGAGCGAGCAGTACTTC.

CDR3: CASSQPLGRQGLRDTQYF. The CDR3 DNA is TGTGCCAGCAGCCAACCCCTCGGGCGGCAGGGTTTGAGAGATACGCAGTATTTT. J is TRBJ2-3 and V is TRBV7-8, with a tentative D call TRBD1 (5 bases). Trimming shortened V by 5 bases and J by 5 bases, and 26 bases separated the two germline ends. The CDR3 has 18 residues. Germline CDR1 reads SGHVS; CDR2 reads FQNEAQ.

V usage is TRBV28 and J usage is TRBJ2-1; TRBD2 aligns across 8 bases. Germline values: CDR1 MDHEN, CDR2 SYDVKM. The V gene end was trimmed by 2 bases and the J gene end by 1 base; junction bases not matched to a gene: 4. This CDR3 region has 16 residues. This CDR3 reads CASSLEIAGSYNEQFF. CDR3 bases: TGTGCCAGCAGTTTAGAGATAGCGGGGTCCTACAATGAGCAGTTCTTC.

The chain uses TRBV14 and TRBJ2-3, with D perhaps matching TRBD2 (6 bases). The CDR3 is 16 residues long. CDR1 is SGHDN, CDR2 FVKESK, per germline. Trimming cost V 0 bases and J 4 bases, with 14 bases left between them. The CDR3 nucleotides are TGTGCCAGCAGCCAAGATATGGGACTCCCGGCAGATACGCAGTATTTT. Translating it yields CASSQDMGLPADTQYF.

About this clone itself: The sample carries other DNA sequences with the same CDR3. This CDR3 is CASSLGAGNYGYTF. The CDR3 DNA reads as TGTGCCAGCAGCTTAGGGGCAGGGAACTATGGCTACACCTTC. The chain joins TRBV7-9 to TRBJ1-2; D perhaps matches TRBD1 (5 bases). The CDR3 loop spans 14 amino acids. The V gene lost 1 base and the J gene lost 2 bases, with 8 bases spanning the gap. CDR1 and CDR2 from the germline V gene are SEHNR and FQNEAQ (reference sequence).

The rearrangement joins TRBV7-9 to TRBJ2-3, with D tentatively TRBD1 or TRBD2 (6 bases each). Germline loops: CDR1 SEHNR, CDR2 FQNEAQ (reference sequence). V shed 6 bases and J shed 8 bases, with 12 bases lying between them. CDR3 length: 12 residues. Written as DNA, the CDR3 is TGTGCCAGCAGATCAGGGGAGGCTACGCAGTATTTT. Its translation is CASRSGEATQYF.

The J gene is TRBJ2-3, the V gene TRBV7-2; perhaps TRBD2 as D (5 bases). Trimming removed 0 bases at V and 2 bases at J, with 9 bases between. The length of the CDR3 is 15 residues. Per germline, CDR1 SGHTA and CDR2 FQGNSA. The CDR3 sequence: CASSLAYGVTDTQYF. CDR3 nucleotides: TGTGCCAGCAGCTTAGCATACGGGGTCACAGATACGCAGTATTTT.

The chain carries TRBV5-4 and TRBJ2-1; a weak D match, TRBD2 (6 bases). Trimming removed 4 bases from V and 4 bases from J, with 15 bases in between. The CDR3 covers 15 residues. CDR1 is SGHNT and CDR2 is YYREEE in the germline V gene (reference sequence). CDR3 in DNA: TGTGCCAGCAGCCCCGGGACTGTTATATACAATGAGCAGTTCTTC. Protein: CASSPGTVIYNEQFF.

The chain carries TRBV13 and TRBJ2-3, with D uncertain. CDR3 length: 13 residues. Trimming shortened V by 3 bases and J by 1 base, and 5 bases separated the two germline ends. CDR1 and CDR2 from the germline V gene are PRHDT and FYEKMQ (reference sequence). The CDR3 reads CASSLSGTDTQYF. In DNA, the CDR3 is TGTGCCAGCAGCTTGTCAGGCACAGATACGCAGTATTTT.

This clone was seen a single time. The chain is built from TRBV28 and TRBJ1-1; D is uncertain. Germline CDR1 and CDR2: MDHEN and SYDVKM. The CDR3 contains 13 residues. Trimming stripped 7 bases from V and 1 base from J, with 10 bases between. The CDR3 DNA follows: TGTGCCAGCAAAAAAGGAAGGAACACTGAAGCTTTCTTT. It specifies CASKKGRNTEAFF. Together with reference TRBV28 and TRBJ1-1, the CDR3 gives the full variable domain: DVKVTQSSRYLVKRTGEKVFLECVQDMDHENMFWYRQDPGLGLRLIYFSYDVKMKEKGDIPEGYSVSREKKERFSLILESASTNQTSMYLCASKKGRNTEAFFGQGTRLTVV.

The chain is built from TRBV7-9 and TRBJ1-2; possibly TRBD1 for D (6 bases). The germline V gene encodes CDR1 SEHNR and CDR2 FQNEAQ (reference sequence). Between the trimmed V and J ends, which lost 6 bases and 0 bases, there was a span of 17 bases. The CDR3 runs 16 residues. The CDR3 spells CASRLSSGGSNYGYTF. CDR3 DNA: TGTGCCAGCAGACTTAGTTCGGGGGGCTCTAACTATGGCTACACCTTC.

The V gene is TRBV28, the J gene TRBJ2-1; 8 positions match TRBD2. This CDR3 contains 17 residues. Germline V lookup: CDR1 MDHEN, CDR2 SYDVKM. After removal of 2 bases from V and 1 base from J, the junction contained 7 bases not matched to a gene. The DNA for the CDR3 is TGTGCCAGCAGTTTAGGGGTGGCGGGAGGATCCTACAATGAGCAGTTCTTC. This codes for CASSLGVAGGSYNEQFF.

This chain links TRBV27 with TRBJ2-3; perhaps D is TRBD1 or TRBD2 (5 bases each). The CDR3 sequence is 12 residues long. Germline V CDR1 and CDR2: MNHEY, SMNVEV (reference sequence). Trimming pared 4 bases from V and 7 bases from J, leaving 9 bases between. In nucleotides, the CDR3 is TGTGCCAGCAGTTCCGAGGGGAATACGCAGTATTTT. Its protein is CASSSEGNTQYF.

This chain uses TRBV27 with TRBJ2-1; the D is unclear. Deletions cut 6 bases from V and 8 bases from J, with 8 bases between. CDR1 MNHEY and CDR2 SMNVEV come from the germline V gene (reference sequence). The CDR3 covers 11 residues. In DNA form, the CDR3 reads TGTGCCAGCAGCCCCGGCCATGAGCAGTTCTTC. Amino acids: CASSPGHEQFF.

The J gene is TRBJ1-1, the V gene TRBV7-8; possible D gene TRBD1, 5 bases. Germline CDR1 reads SGHVS; CDR2 reads FQNEAQ. The V gene lost 3 bases and the J gene lost 4 bases, with 18 bases spanning the gap. The length of the CDR3 is 16 residues. The chain's CDR3 is CASSLKGSTHATEAFF. In DNA form, the CDR3 reads TGTGCCAGCAGCTTGAAGGGGTCGACACACGCCACTGAAGCTTTCTTT. The full variable domain, completed using reference TRBV7-8 and TRBJ1-1, is GAGVSQSPRYKVAKRGQDVALRCDPISGHVSLFWYQQALGQGPEFLTYFQNEAQLDKSGLPSDRFFAERPEGSVSTLKIQRTQQEDSAVYLCASSLKGSTHATEAFFGQGTRLTVV.

The gene calls are TRBV13 and TRBJ2-1; tentative D call: TRBD2 (5 bases). The CDR3 totals 13 residues. Per the germline V gene, CDR1 is PRHDT and CDR2 is FYEKMQ (reference sequence). V lost 1 base and J 6 bases, leaving 7 bases between the germline ends. As DNA, the CDR3 is TGTGCCAGCAGCTTAGAAGGGAGCAATGAGCAGTTCTTC. Translating it yields CASSLEGSNEQFF.

The chain joins TRBV27 to TRBJ2-7, with 7 nucleotides matching TRBD1. CDR1 is MNHEY and CDR2 is SMNVEV in the germline V gene (reference sequence). The CDR3 runs 15 residues. V lost 3 bases and J lost 4; bases outside the gene matches: 9. CDR3 protein: CASSLIGGLIYEQYF. For the CDR3, the DNA is TGTGCCAGCAGTTTGATAGGGGGCCTCATTTACGAGCAGTACTTC.

This chain joins TRBV28 and TRBJ2-1, with 10 bases fitting TRBD2. The CDR3 length is 15 residues. V lost 4 bases and J lost 2; bases outside the gene matches: 2. CDR1 MDHEN and CDR2 SYDVKM come from the germline V gene. CDR3 DNA: TGTGCCAGCAGTTCCCTAGCGGGAGCCTACAATGAGCAGTTCTTC. Protein: CASSSLAGAYNEQFF.

V is TRBV10-1 and J is TRBJ2-7, with 12 positions matching TRBD1. The CDR3 is 17 residues long. J gave up 7 bases and V 1 base, and 11 bases lay outside the gene matches. Per the germline V gene, CDR1 is WNHNN and CDR2 is SYGVQD (reference sequence). The CDR3, as DNA: TGCGCCAGCAGTGAGTTTCACCGGGACAGGGGGCGTCGAGAGCAGTACTTC. This gives the protein CASSEFHRDRGRREQYF.

Comment on this clone: The sample carries other DNA sequences with the same CDR3. This chain links TRBV4-1 with TRBJ2-7; D is possibly TRBD1 (6 bases). CDR1 and CDR2 (germline): MGHRA, YSYEKL. V shed 3 bases and J shed 3 bases, with 9 bases lying between them. This CDR3 spans 13 amino acids. The CDR3 DNA is TGCGCCAGCAGCCAGACACAGGGCTACGAGCAGTACTTC. Translation: CASSQTQGYEQYF.